This T cell receptor beta chain was sequenced for a study of cytomegalovirus exposure and HLA in healthy donors. Repertoires were generated with immunoSEQ multiplex PCR, while TCRdb's copy carries only in-frame clones and drops some. The table includes 200,000 or so clones, around four fifths detected once. This CDR3 region has 15 residues. J gave up 2 bases and V 0 bases, and 3 bases lay outside the gene matches. Germline V lookup: CDR1 SGHRS, CDR2 YFSETQ. This clone was seen once. This sample includes further DNA sequences coding for the same CDR3. The sequencing input was PBMCs. The receptor was isolated from a woman under 30 in good health and CMV-seronegative. This chain links TRBV5-1 with TRBJ2-3, with TRBD1 matching over 7 bases. The CDR3: CASSLDRGDTDTQYF. The CDR3 DNA follows: TGCGCCAGCAGCTTGGACAGGGGAGACACAGATACGCAGTATTTT.